Listed below are T cell receptor beta chains from one sample, sequenced in a study of blood T cell repertoires in COVID-19. Clones were sequenced by immunoSEQ multiplex PCR, and TCRdb holds only the in-frame ones, with some missing. The sample holds about 370,000 clones, around 90% seen once. The sample taken for sequencing was peripheral blood. The receptors come from a woman in her thirties with COVID-19, enrolled during active disease. CDR3s include the opening cysteine and the closing phenylalanine or tryptophan.

TRBJ2-4 TRBV6-5 CASSYGGGVAKNIQYF
TRBJ1-4 TRBV4-1 CASSQGKADRVNEKLFF
TRBJ2-2 TRBV7-2 CASSSSGGATGELFF
TRBJ2-7 TRBV10-1 CASSDHPLPGEQYF
TRBJ1-2 TRBV7-9 CASSPGSPDYGYTF
TRBJ1-1 TRBV19 CASSARGGYTEAFF
TRBJ2-5 TRBV11-3 CASSLVLDVTQYF
TRBJ1-2 TRBV7-9 CASSDPVGGTNYGYTF
TRBJ1-5 TRBV7-9 CASSNDRISNQPQHF
TRBJ2-5 TRBV11-3 CASSLAQAGEGQYF